Following are 24 T cell receptor beta chains from one sample sequenced in a study of T cells in Graves' hyperthyroidism and ophthalmopathy. Researchers took RNA transcripts and amplified the TCR beta CDR3 regions from them. HTBI primers drove first-round RT-PCR of the TCR CDR3. TCRdb redid the calling of the multiplex PCR reads with MiXCR, one entry per CDR3 protein. Among 370,000 or so distinct CDR3 sequences listed, around 14% were seen once. The sample consisted of blood. These receptors were obtained from a woman between 18 and 30 years old with Graves' hyperthyroidism that later progressed to Graves' ophthalmopathy.

The chain employs TRBV7-2 and TRBJ2-5, with 9 nucleotides matching TRBD2. Germline assignment: CDR1 SGHTA and CDR2 FQGNSA. This CDR3 comprises 15 residues. Trimming removed 2 bases from V and 5 bases from J; junction bases left unmatched: 6. CDR3 in amino acids: CASSLLAGSWETQYF. CDR3 nucleotides: TGTGCCAGCAGCTTACTAGCGGGATCCTGGGAGACCCAGTACTTC.

This clonotype occurred many times. The chain has TRBV11-2 and TRBJ2-3, with D possibly TRBD2 on 6 matching bases. Germline V gene sequence: CDR1 SGHAT, CDR2 FQNNGV. CDR3 length equals 13 residues. Trimming stripped 4 bases from V and 5 bases from J, with 10 bases between. The CDR3 protein is CASSWAGGDTQYF. CDR3 coding DNA: TGTGCCAGCAGCTGGGCCGGGGGAGATACGCAGTATTTT.

This clonotype showed up many times. The J gene is TRBJ1-1, the V gene TRBV7-9; D uncertain. The CDR3 is 14 residues long. CDR1 is SEHNR, CDR2 FQNEAQ, per germline (reference sequence). V lost 3 bases, J lost 1 base, and 9 bases lay in between. CDR3 sequence: CASSFSRANTEAFF. DNA of the CDR3: TGTGCCAGCAGCTTTAGTAGAGCGAACACTGAAGCTTTCTTT.

J is TRBJ1-6 and V is TRBV27; weak D call: TRBD1 (5 bases). Germline loops: CDR1 MNHEY, CDR2 SMNVEV (reference sequence). V was trimmed by 5 bases and J by 6 bases, leaving 11 bases between them. The CDR3 runs to 14 residues. The CDR3 reads CASSLRVRNSPLHF. DNA of the CDR3: TGTGCCAGCAGTCTCAGGGTGCGTAATTCACCCCTCCACTTT.

This clonotype was detected many times. This sequence joins TRBV28 and TRBJ2-1; 11 nucleotides match TRBD2. J lost 0 bases, V lost 6 bases, and 7 bases had no gene match. The CDR3 extends over 17 amino acids. From germline, CDR1 is MDHEN and CDR2 SYDVKM. For the CDR3, the DNA is TGTGCCAGCAGGCCACGACTAGCGGGACGCTCCTACAATGAGCAGTTCTTC. This translates into CASRPRLAGRSYNEQFF.

This clonotype was found many times. The genes are TRBV12-3 or TRBV12-4 and TRBJ2-3; D is unclear. The germline V and J ends were trimmed by 2 bases and 10 bases, with 7 bases remaining between them. This CDR3 has 11 residues. As DNA, the CDR3 is TGTGCCAGCAGTTTATCTGATGCGCAGTATTTT. Amino acids: CASSLSDAQYF.

This clonotype is a singleton in its sample. This rearrangement joins TRBV9 to TRBJ2-3; 9 bases are shared with TRBD1. With 4 bases clipped from V and 2 bases from J, the junction kept 11 bases outside the gene matches. Germline loops: CDR1 SGDLS, CDR2 YYNGEE. This CDR3 comprises 17 residues. CDR3 in DNA: TGTGCCAGCAGCCTATCCGGGACAGGGTCGGTCACAGATACGCAGTATTTT. The encoded protein is CASSLSGTGSVTDTQYF. Supplemented by reference TRBV9 and TRBJ2-3, the full variable domain reads DSGVTQTPKHLITATGQRVTLRCSPRSGDLSVYWYQQSLDQGLQFLIQYYNGEERAKGNILERFSAQQFPDLHSELNLSSLELGDSALYFCASSLSGTGSVTDTQYFGPGTRLTVL.

This clonotype was counted a few times. The gene calls are TRBV6-1 and TRBJ2-2; D uncertain. The germline V gene encodes CDR1 MNHNS and CDR2 SASEGT. Trimming left V 6 bases short and J 0 bases short, with 20 bases between. The CDR3 is 18 residues long. CDR3 DNA sequence: TGTGCCAGCAGGGGGAAGGGCCAGGCAGGTTCGAACACCGGGGAGCTGTTTTTT. Amino acid sequence: CASRGKGQAGSNTGELFF.

The chain is built from TRBV29-1 and TRBJ2-4; a possible D gene is TRBD2 (5 bases). With 5 bases removed from V and 1 base from J, the gap between germline ends came to 12 bases. The CDR3 is 14 residues long. From germline, CDR1 is SQVTM and CDR2 ANQGSEA. The CDR3 region has the DNA TGCAGCGTTTTGGAGGCGCTGGCCAAAAACATTCAGTACTTC. Protein product: CSVLEALAKNIQYF.

This rearrangement joins TRBV15 to TRBJ2-3, with 9 bases aligning to TRBD2. The CDR3 runs 17 residues. The germline gives CDR1 LNHNV, CDR2 YYDKDF (reference sequence). J was trimmed by 7 bases and V by 1 base; bases with no gene match: 12. CDR3 sequence (DNA): TGTGCCACCAGCAGAGGAGCGGGAGGCGGGACCAAACATACGCAGTATTTT. This gives the protein CATSRGAGGGTKHTQYF.

This clonotype was detected only a few times. The CDR3 ends on some other residue instead of the conserved phenylalanine or tryptophan, so this is likely a read error. CDR3 sequence: CASSWGRDYGYTL. In DNA, the CDR3 is TGTGCCAGCAGTTGGGGTAGGGACTATGGCTACACCCTC. The chain is built from TRBV27 and TRBJ1-2; D is unclear. The V and J ends lost 4 bases and 3 bases respectively, with 9 bases between them. Germline CDR1 reads MNHEY; CDR2 reads SMNVEV (reference sequence). The CDR3 consists of 13 residues.

This chain uses TRBV19 with TRBJ2-1; maybe TRBD2 (5 bases). CDR3 length equals 14 residues. The germline V gene has CDR1 LNHDA and CDR2 SQIVND (reference sequence). The germline V and J ends were trimmed by 3 bases and 3 bases, with 9 bases remaining between them. The CDR3: CASSMIGDYNEQFF. DNA of the CDR3: TGTGCCAGTAGTATGATCGGGGACTACAATGAGCAGTTCTTC.

This clonotype was seen a few times. V usage is TRBV5-1 and J usage is TRBJ1-2, with D perhaps TRBD1 (5 bases). This CDR3 region has 15 residues. Trimming removed 0 bases at V and 6 bases at J, with 15 bases between. Germline V lookup: CDR1 SGHRS, CDR2 YFSETQ. The CDR3 DNA is TGCGCCAGCAGCTTGGCCGGGCAGGGAAGTAATGGCTACACCTTC. Residues: CASSLAGQGSNGYTF.

This clonotype was seen just once. A single base separates this from a much larger clone, so it may be a read error. This chain joins TRBV5-1 and TRBJ2-7, with 11 bases fitting TRBD2. V gave up 0 bases and J gave up 2 bases; unmatched junction bases: 1. The germline V gene encodes CDR1 SGHRS and CDR2 YFSETQ. CDR3 length: 15 residues. DNA of the CDR3: TGCGCCAGCAGCTTGGTGACTAGCGGGGCCTACGAGCAGTACTTC. Its translation is CASSLVTSGAYEQYF.

Ten or more counts support this clonotype. The chain carries TRBV20-1 and TRBJ2-5, with TRBD2 as a possible D gene (6 bases). The CDR3 has 17 amino acids. The germline V gene encodes CDR1 DFQATT and CDR2 SNEGSKA (reference sequence). V dropped 5 bases and J dropped 9 bases, with 31 bases sitting between them. The CDR3 DNA follows: TGCAGTGCTCTGGGTCTAGCGAATCGAAAGCAAGAGAAGGCCCAGTACTTC. This sequence encodes CSALGLANRKQEKAQYF.

This clonotype was observed many times. The V and J genes are TRBV20-1 and TRBJ2-7; D is possibly TRBD2 (7 bases). The CDR3 consists of 17 residues. Germline-derived CDR1 and CDR2 are DFQATT and SNEGSKA (reference sequence). The V end was cut by 0 bases, the J end by 3 bases, with 21 bases between. CDR3 sequence: CSARDPRDRGGGYEQYF. In nucleotides, the CDR3 is TGCAGTGCTAGAGACCCAAGAGATAGGGGGGGAGGCTACGAGCAGTACTTC.

Details on this clonotype: A much larger clone lies a single base off, so this may be a read error. The genes are TRBV5-1 and TRBJ2-2, with 14 bases aligning to TRBD2. Germline CDR1 reads SGHRS; CDR2 reads YFSETQ. This CDR3 contains 19 residues. Here the CDR3 reads CASSLPSGLAGADTGEPFF. CDR3 DNA: TGCGCCAGCAGCTTACCCTCGGGACTAGCGGGAGCAGACACCGGGGAGCCGTTTTTT.

This clonotype has at least ten counts. The V gene is TRBV28, the J gene TRBJ1-3; D gene unclear. The CDR3 runs to 16 residues. The V end was cut by 3 bases, the J end by 0 bases, with 12 bases between. CDR1 and CDR2 (germline): MDHEN, SYDVKM. The CDR3 coding sequence is TGTGCCAGCAGTTTGGTGCCCTCGATCTCTGGAAACACCATATATTTT. Encoded protein: CASSLVPSISGNTIYF.

This clonotype has just a few counts. The V and J genes are TRBV28 and TRBJ2-7; D might be TRBD2 (6 bases). Germline V lookup: CDR1 MDHEN, CDR2 SYDVKM. There are 13 residues in the CDR3. V lost 7 bases and J 2 bases, leaving 12 bases between the germline ends. As DNA, the CDR3 is TGTGCCAGCACCCACCCGGGGGCCTACGAGCAGTACTTC. Amino acids: CASTHPGAYEQYF.

Many counts were recorded for this clonotype. The rearrangement uses TRBV7-2 and TRBJ2-7; D is perhaps TRBD2 (5 bases). Germline CDR1 and CDR2: SGHTA and FQGNSA. The CDR3 runs to 14 residues. Trimming removed 5 bases at V and 3 bases at J, with 14 bases between. The CDR3 bases are TGTGCCAGCAGCACAACCGGGAAAAACTACGAGCAGTACTTC. The encoded protein is CASSTTGKNYEQYF.

This clonotype was observed at least ten times. This sequence joins TRBV6-6 and TRBJ2-5; D is unresolved. The ends were cut back, 0 bases at V and 3 bases at J, with 2 bases in the middle. The CDR3 is 12 residues long. Germline assignment: CDR1 MNHNY and CDR2 SVGAGI (reference sequence). CDR3 nucleotide sequence: TGTGCCAGCAGTTACTCGAAAGAGACCCAGTACTTC. Its translation: CASSYSKETQYF.

This clonotype came up a few times. The genes are TRBV5-1 and TRBJ2-3, with 8 bases aligning to TRBD1. This CDR3 is built from 16 residues. Germline V gene sequence: CDR1 SGHRS, CDR2 YFSETQ. After removal of 7 bases from V and 4 bases from J, the junction contained 14 bases not matched to a gene. The CDR3, as DNA: TGCGCCAGCCCTAGGACTGACAGGGGATCTGCAGATACGCAGTATTTT. This gives the protein CASPRTDRGSADTQYF.

This clonotype was seen at least ten times. The V gene is TRBV6-1, the J gene TRBJ2-1, with 7 bases matching TRBD2. Germline values: CDR1 MNHNS, CDR2 SASEGT. The ends lost 6 bases at V and 6 bases at J; junction bases unmatched: 2. The CDR3 spans 12 residues. CDR3 sequence reads: CASRRTSNEQFF. The DNA for the CDR3 is TGTGCCAGCAGGCGGACTAGCAATGAGCAGTTCTTC.

This chain links TRBV14 with TRBJ2-5, with 8 bases matching TRBD2. Germline trimming cut 1 base from V and 1 base from J; bases unmatched to any gene: 5. In germline, CDR1 is SGHDN, CDR2 FVKESK. The CDR3 covers 16 residues. This chain's CDR3 is CASSQGAGELQETQYF. In nucleotides, the CDR3 is TGTGCCAGCAGCCAAGGAGCGGGAGAGCTCCAAGAGACCCAGTACTTC.